The clone carrying this TCR beta chain was counted ten times or more. Its antigen is not identified. An end of the junction does not agree with germline; a read error may underlie this. Germline V CDR1 and CDR2: SGHRS, YFSETQ. This CDR3 has 13 residues. This record comes from a study of regulatory T cells in long-lasting Graves disease. Study conclusions and caveats: It was in persistent disease that TRBV28, TRBJ1-2 and TRBJ2-5 were favored. Rather than thyroid tissue, only peripheral blood underwent study. Those with persistent disease had in common more public clonotypes (2,741) than new patients (around 910).

The time point here: persistent/refractory GD, antithyroid drugs over 5 years with positive TRAb. Preparation of the TCR library used RNA extracted from PBMCs. Libraries of TCR beta came from iRepertoire HTBI primers plus Arm-PCR of CDR3 regions. Each CDR3 protein gets one entry after TCRdb re-called the multiplex PCR reads with MiXCR. The sample yields about 460,000 distinct CDR3 sequences, around a fifth seen once. The chain links TRBV5-1 to TRBJ2-7; D is ambiguous. The receptor was isolated from a female donor with Graves disease. The source material was peripheral blood mononuclear cells (PBMCs), sampled when the disease was refractory, from a patient treated with antithyroid drugs. Here the CDR3 reads CASSLTTSYEQYF. Written as DNA, the CDR3 is TGTGCCAGCAGTTTAACCACTTCCTACGAGCAGTACTTC. Full variable domain (outside the CDR3, taken from reference TRBV5-1 and TRBJ2-7): KAGVTQTPRYLIKTRGQQVTLSCSPISGHRSVSWYQQTPGQGLQFLFEYFSETQRNKGNFPGRFSGRQFSNSRSEMNVSTLELGDSALYLCASSLTTSYEQYFGPGTRLTVT.